The next 5 T cell receptor beta chains were all read from a single sample in a study of shared clonotypes between healthy human individuals. Libraries were prepared by immunoSEQ multiplex PCR; TCRdb keeps only in-frame clonotypes and omits some of them. The sample lists about 680,000 clones, about 91% occurring once. In the naive CD8 group, cells lacked CD45RO and were positively selected for CCR7, so terminally differentiated effector memory CD45RA+ cells were left out. Sequenced sample: naive CD8+ T cells sorted from blood. The receptors originated from a man aged 30-40 years in good health.

The genes are TRBV15 and TRBJ2-5, with 12 nucleotides matching TRBD2. Germline values: CDR1 LNHNV, CDR2 YYDKDF (reference sequence). There are 14 residues in the CDR3. Unmatched junction bases numbered 3, after V lost 6 bases and J lost 4 bases. CDR3 bases: TGTGCCACCAGGACGACTAGCGGGAGAGAGACCCAGTACTTC. Protein sequence: CATRTTSGRETQYF.

The gene calls are TRBV6-5 and TRBJ2-7; 7 nucleotides line up with TRBD1. Per germline, CDR1 MNHEY and CDR2 SVGAGI. The CDR3 consists of 11 residues. After removal of 7 bases from V and 4 bases from J, the junction contained 1 base not matched to a gene. Here the CDR3 reads CASKTGYEQYF. CDR3 DNA sequence: TGTGCCAGCAAGACAGGGTACGAGCAGTACTTC.

The J gene is TRBJ1-3, the V gene TRBV29-1; D is possibly TRBD1 (6 bases). This CDR3 spans 14 amino acids. V was pared by 6 bases and J by 2 bases, with 14 bases between. Germline lookup yields CDR1 SQVTM and CDR2 ANQGSEA. This CDR3 is CSVQLGGTGNTIYF. The CDR3 DNA sequence: TGCAGCGTCCAACTAGGGGGGACTGGAAACACCATATATTTT.

The CDR3 reads CASRFTYRDQTYEQYF. The CDR3 bases are TGTGCCAGCAGGTTCACCTACAGGGACCAGACCTACGAGCAGTACTTC. The chain links TRBV25-1 to TRBJ2-7, with a tentative D call TRBD1 (6 bases). Trimming took off 6 bases at V and 2 bases at J, with 20 bases between the two ends. This CDR3 region has 16 residues. The V gene's germline CDR1 is MGHDK and CDR2 SYGVNS.

This clone occurred once. The chain is built from TRBV2 and TRBJ2-1; 7 nucleotides line up with TRBD1. Trimming took 4 bases from V and 11 from J; bases not matched to a gene: 14. Germline lookup yields CDR1 SNHLY and CDR2 FYNNEI. The CDR3 runs to 15 residues. The CDR3 loop is CASSAPSYPDRQQFF. The CDR3 nucleotides read TGTGCCAGCAGTGCTCCCTCCTATCCGGACAGGCAGCAGTTCTTC.